This T cell receptor beta chain was recovered during a study of neurological immune-mediated disorders. Time point here: longitudinal time-point 1 (baseline). This clonotype was seen many times. This CDR3 region has 15 residues. CDR1 is MNHEY and CDR2 is SMNVEV in the germline V gene (reference sequence). Trimming shortened V by 6 bases and J by 0 bases, and 11 bases separated the two germline ends. Sequencing runs each yielded over 160 million TCR-beta sequences from 15-18 subjects. TCRdb re-called the 5' RACE reads through MiXCR, storing one row per CDR3 protein. The table has about 49,000 distinct CDR3 sequences, 10% seen once.

Sequencing was performed on PBMCs. This sequence joins TRBV27 and TRBJ2-2; D remains ambiguous. The clonotype was recovered from a woman aged 35 to 49 in good health. The CDR3 loop is CASRRLGSNTGELFF. CDR3 DNA sequence: TGTGCCAGCAGGAGACTTGGTTCGAACACCGGGGAGCTGTTTTTT.